This T cell receptor beta chain comes out of a study of T cell responses to AZD1222 COVID-19 vaccine. Overall study findings and caveats: There were mostly white British donors and more females than males, and clonal diversity was possibly underestimated.

Details on this clone: The antigen is not known.

The analysis combined second doses at about 4 or about 12 weeks. The germline V gene has CDR1 MGHRA and CDR2 YSYEKL. J was trimmed by 6 bases and V by 2 bases; bases with no gene match: 3. The CDR3 sequence is 13 residues long. Clones were read by immunoSEQ multiplex PCR, and TCRdb kept only the in-frame ones, dropping some. This table holds 95,000 to 150,000 clones, 85% to 95% found once. Sequencing was performed on peripheral blood, taken 28 days after the second AZD1222 dose. The receptor was isolated from an adult who received the AZD1222 COVID-19 vaccine. The V and J genes are TRBV4-1 and TRBJ1-2; 7 bases are shared with TRBD1. The CDR3 loop is CASSQRTGDGYTF. The CDR3 nucleotides are TGCGCCAGCAGCCAACGCACAGGGGATGGCTACACCTTC.